The clone carrying this TCR beta chain has ten or more counts. This record comes from a study of molecular identifiers for immune sequencing clone quantification. Study-wide context: Naive CD8 cell RNA, from roughly 20,000 or 100,000 cells, was split five ways in replicates, with four sequenced.

TCRdb ran MiXCR on the PCR reads and lists one entry per CDR3 protein. Of fewer than 100,000 distinct CDR3 sequences in the sample, roughly 23% were seen once. Trimming took off 9 bases at V and 2 bases at J, with 16 bases between the two ends. Germline V gene lookup returns CDR1 MNHEY and CDR2 SVGAGI. The CDR3 is 14 residues long. The sequenced material came from naive CD8+ T cells from blood, with Jurkat cell RNA spiked in. Regarding subset: FACS-sorted CD8+CD4-CCR7+CD45RA+ naive T cells. This rearrangement joins TRBV6-5 to TRBJ1-1; D unclear. The clonotype comes from a human donor in good health. Some libraries in this study had Jurkat cell RNA spiked in. CDR3 sequence (DNA): TGTGCCAGTACGATCTACCAAGGAAACACTGAAGCTTTCTTT. Its protein product is CASTIYQGNTEAFF.